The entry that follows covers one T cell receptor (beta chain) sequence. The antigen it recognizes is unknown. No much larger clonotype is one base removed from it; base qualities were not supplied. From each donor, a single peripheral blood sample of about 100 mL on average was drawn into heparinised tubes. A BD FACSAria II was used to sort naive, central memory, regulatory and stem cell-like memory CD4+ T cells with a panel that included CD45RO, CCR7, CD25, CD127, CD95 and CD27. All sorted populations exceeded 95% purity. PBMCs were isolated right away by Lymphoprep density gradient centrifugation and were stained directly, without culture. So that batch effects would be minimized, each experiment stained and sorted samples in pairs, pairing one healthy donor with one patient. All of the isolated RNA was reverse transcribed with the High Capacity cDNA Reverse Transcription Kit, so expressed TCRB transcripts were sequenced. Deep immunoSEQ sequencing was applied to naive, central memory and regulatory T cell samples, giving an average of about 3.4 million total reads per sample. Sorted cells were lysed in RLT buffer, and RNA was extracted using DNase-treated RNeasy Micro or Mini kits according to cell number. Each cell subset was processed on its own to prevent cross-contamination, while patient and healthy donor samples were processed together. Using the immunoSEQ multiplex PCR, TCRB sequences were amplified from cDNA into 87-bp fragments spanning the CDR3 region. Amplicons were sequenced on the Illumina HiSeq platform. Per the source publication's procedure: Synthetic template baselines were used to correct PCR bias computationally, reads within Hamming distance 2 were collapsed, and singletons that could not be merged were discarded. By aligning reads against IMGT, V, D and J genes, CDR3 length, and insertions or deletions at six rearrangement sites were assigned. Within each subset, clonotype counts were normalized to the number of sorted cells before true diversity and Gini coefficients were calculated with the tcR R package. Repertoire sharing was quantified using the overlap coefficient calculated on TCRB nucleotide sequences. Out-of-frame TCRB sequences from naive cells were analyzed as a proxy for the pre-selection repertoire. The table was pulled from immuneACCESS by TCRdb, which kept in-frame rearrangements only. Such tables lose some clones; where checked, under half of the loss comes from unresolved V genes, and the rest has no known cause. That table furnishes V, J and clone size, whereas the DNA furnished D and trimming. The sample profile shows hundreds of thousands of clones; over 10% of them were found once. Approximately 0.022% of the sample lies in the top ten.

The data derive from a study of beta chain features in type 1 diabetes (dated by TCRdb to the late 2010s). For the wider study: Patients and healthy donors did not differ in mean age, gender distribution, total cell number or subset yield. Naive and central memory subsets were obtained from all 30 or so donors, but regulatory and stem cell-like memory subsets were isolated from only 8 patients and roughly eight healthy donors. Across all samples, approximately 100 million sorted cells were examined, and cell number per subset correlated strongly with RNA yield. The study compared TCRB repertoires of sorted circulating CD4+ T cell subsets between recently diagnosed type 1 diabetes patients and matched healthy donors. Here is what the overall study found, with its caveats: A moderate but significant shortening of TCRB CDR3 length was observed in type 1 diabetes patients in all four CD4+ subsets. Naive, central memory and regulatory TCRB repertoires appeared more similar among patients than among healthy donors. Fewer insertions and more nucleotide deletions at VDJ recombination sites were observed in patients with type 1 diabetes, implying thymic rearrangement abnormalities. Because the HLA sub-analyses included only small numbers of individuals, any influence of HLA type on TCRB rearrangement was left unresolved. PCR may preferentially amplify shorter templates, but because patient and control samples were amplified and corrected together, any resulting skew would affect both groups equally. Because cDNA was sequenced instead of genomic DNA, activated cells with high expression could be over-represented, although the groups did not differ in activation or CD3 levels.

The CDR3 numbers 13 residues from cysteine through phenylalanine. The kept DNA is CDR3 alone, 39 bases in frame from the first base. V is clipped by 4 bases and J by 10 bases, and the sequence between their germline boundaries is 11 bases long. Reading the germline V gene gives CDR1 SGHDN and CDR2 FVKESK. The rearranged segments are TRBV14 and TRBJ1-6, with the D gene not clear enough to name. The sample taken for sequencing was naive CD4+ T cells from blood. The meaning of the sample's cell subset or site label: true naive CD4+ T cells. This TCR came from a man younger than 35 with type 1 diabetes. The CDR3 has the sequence CASSPRQASPLHF. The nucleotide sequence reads TGTGCCAGCAGCCCCAGACAAGCCTCACCCCTCCACTTT.